The 2 T cell receptor beta chains in this list originate from one sample, sequenced in a study of blood T cell repertoires in COVID-19. The protocol was immunoSEQ multiplex PCR, while the TCRdb copy is restricted to in-frame clones and leaves out a portion. The sample has around 250,000 clones, approximately 85% seen once; the top ten hold 5% to 6.5%. Input material: peripheral blood. The receptor source for this set is a man in his fifties or sixties with active or convalescent COVID-19.

J is TRBJ2-5 and V is TRBV2, with 8 nucleotides matching TRBD2. J was trimmed by 7 bases and V by 1 base; bases with no gene match: 14. The germline V gene encodes CDR1 SNHLY and CDR2 FYNNEI. The CDR3 consists of 17 residues. The CDR3 loop reads CASSEGRGREGRGTQYF. DNA of the CDR3: TGTGCCAGCAGTGAAGGACGGGGCCGGGAGGGCCGGGGGACCCAGTACTTC.

CDR3 in DNA: TGTGCCAGCAGTGCAGAAGACAATGAGCAGTTCTTC. Translated: CASSAEDNEQFF. The chain combines TRBV2 with TRBJ2-1; D gene unclear. Trimming left V 4 bases short and J 5 bases short, with 6 bases between. The CDR3 is made up of 12 amino acids. Per germline, CDR1 SNHLY and CDR2 FYNNEI.